A selection of T cell receptor beta chains follows, all from one sample in a study of control samples from healthy donors and cancer patients. Sequenced by immunoSEQ multiplex PCR; TCRdb stores in-frame clones only, minus some. The profile covers 160,000 or so clones, with over 90% appearing a single time and approximately 2.5% taken by the ten largest. The sample taken for sequencing was blood. These receptors came from a man in his fifties or sixties in good health. Both conserved end residues are part of each CDR3. Clone size is stated in some rows and not others, as once, few, many or a class when expanded.

CDR3: CASSQQGSDSPLHF; J: TRBJ1-6; length: 14; V: TRBV5-1; size: -
CDR3: CASSFAGERQPQHF; J: TRBJ1-5; length: 14; V: TRBV28; size: -
CDR3: CASANAPGEETQYF; J: TRBJ2-5; length: 14; V: TRBV11-2; size: -
CDR3: CASTPFSAGGSYEQYF; J: TRBJ2-7; length: 16; V: TRBV6-2/TRBV6-3; size: -
CDR3: CASSQTGGSYNSPLHF; J: TRBJ1-6; length: 16; V: TRBV27; size: -
CDR3: CASGLEQGAGGYTF; J: TRBJ1-2; length: 14; V: TRBV12-5; size: few
CDR3: CASSIQGSGANVLTF; J: TRBJ2-6; length: 15; V: TRBV19; size: -
CDR3: CASSQFPETEAFF; J: TRBJ1-1; length: 13; V: TRBV23-1; size: -
CDR3: CASSKGALAGSEKLFF; J: TRBJ1-4; length: 16; V: TRBV13; size: once
CDR3: CASSERGPLYGYTF; J: TRBJ1-2; length: 14; V: TRBV2; size: -
CDR3: CASTNRAQPQHF; J: TRBJ1-5; length: 12; V: TRBV19; size: few
CDR3: CASSLGLAGRLVNEQFF; J: TRBJ2-1; length: 17; V: TRBV5-1; size: -
CDR3: CASSPGGNYGYTF; J: TRBJ1-2; length: 13; V: TRBV6-5; size: -
CDR3: CASSARQGDLNTEAFF; J: TRBJ1-1; length: 16; V: TRBV5-1; size: once
CDR3: CASSLGRGTQETQYF; J: TRBJ2-5; length: 15; V: TRBV7-9; size: -
CDR3: CASSPSQGAGGGLSYEQYF; J: TRBJ2-7; length: 19; V: TRBV3-1/TRBV3-2; size: -
CDR3: CASSQEPNGHRYF; J: TRBJ2-7; length: 13; V: TRBV3-1/TRBV3-2; size: -
CDR3: CASSLVGGARNTEAFF; J: TRBJ1-1; length: 16; V: TRBV27; size: -
CDR3: CASTGVGTEAFF; J: TRBJ1-1; length: 12; V: TRBV6-5; size: once